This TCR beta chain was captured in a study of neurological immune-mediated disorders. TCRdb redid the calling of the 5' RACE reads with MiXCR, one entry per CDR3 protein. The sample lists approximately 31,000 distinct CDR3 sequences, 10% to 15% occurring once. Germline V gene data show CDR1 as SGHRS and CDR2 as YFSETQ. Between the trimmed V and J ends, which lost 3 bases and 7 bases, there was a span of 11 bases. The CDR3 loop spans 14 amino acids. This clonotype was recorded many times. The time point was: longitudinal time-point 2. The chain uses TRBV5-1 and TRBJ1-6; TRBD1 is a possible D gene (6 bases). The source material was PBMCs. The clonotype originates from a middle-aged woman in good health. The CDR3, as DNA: TGCGCCAGCAGCTCCAGGGGTCAGAATTCACCCCTCCACTTT. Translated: CASSSRGQNSPLHF.